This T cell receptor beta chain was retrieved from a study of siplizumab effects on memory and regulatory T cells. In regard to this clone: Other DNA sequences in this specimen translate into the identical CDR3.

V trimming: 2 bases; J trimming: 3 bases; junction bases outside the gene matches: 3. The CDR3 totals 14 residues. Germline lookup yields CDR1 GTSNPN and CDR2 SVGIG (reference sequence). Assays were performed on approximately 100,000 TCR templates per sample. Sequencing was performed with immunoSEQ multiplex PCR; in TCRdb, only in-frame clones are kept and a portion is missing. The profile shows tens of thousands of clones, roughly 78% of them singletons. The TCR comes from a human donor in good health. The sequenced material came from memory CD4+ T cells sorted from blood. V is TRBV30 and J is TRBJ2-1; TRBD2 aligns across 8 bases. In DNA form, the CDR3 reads TGTGCCTGGAGTCGGGGGGGTCTCTACAATGAGCAGTTCTTC. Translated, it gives CAWSRGGLYNEQFF.